A selection of T cell receptor beta chains follows, all from one sample in a study of T cell responses to AZD1222 COVID-19 vaccine. Produced via immunoSEQ multiplex PCR; TCRdb's table is partial and in-frame only. The sample includes tens of thousands of clones, roughly 88% of them seen just once. Here the sequenced sample was peripheral blood, taken on day 0 of AZD1222 vaccination. Every receptor here comes from an adult in good health. CDR3s include the opening cysteine and the closing phenylalanine or tryptophan. D genes are given only for firm matches. A row's size may be missing; if present it is once, few, many or a size class.

j_call	v_call	clone_size	cdr3_length	d_call	cdr3_aa	cdr3_nt
TRBJ2-1	TRBV18	.	12	.	CASSPRGGEQFF	TGTGCCAGCTCACCACGGGGTGGTGAGCAGTTCTTC
TRBJ2-3	TRBV5-1	.	15	.	CASSSDGSSTDTQYF	TGCGCCAGCAGCTCCGATGGGTCTAGCACAGATACGCAGTATTTT
TRBJ1-5	TRBV12-3/TRBV12-4	.	13	.	CASSSKGGQPQHF	TGTGCCAGCAGTTCTAAGGGCGGTCAGCCCCAGCATTTT
TRBJ1-2	TRBV19	.	14	TRBD1	CASSIGGQVYGYTF	TGTGCCAGTAGTATAGGCGGACAGGTCTATGGCTACACCTTC
TRBJ1-2	TRBV6-5	.	15	.	CASSYSRGVGYGYTF	TGTGCCAGCAGTTACTCGAGAGGGGTGGGTTATGGCTACACCTTC
TRBJ2-1	TRBV24-1	.	15	.	CATSDLYGGSDEQFF	TGTGCCACCAGTGATTTGTACGGGGGATCGGATGAGCAGTTCTTC
TRBJ2-1	TRBV5-1	.	16	.	CASTPTPTESYNEQFF	TGCGCCAGCACCCCGACTCCCACTGAGTCCTACAATGAGCAGTTCTTC
TRBJ2-7	TRBV6-5	.	14	TRBD1	CATTMDRAFNEQYF	TGTGCCACCACAATGGACAGGGCTTTTAACGAGCAGTACTTC
TRBJ1-2	TRBV2	once	14	TRBD1	CASSPGTGKYGYTF	TGTGCCAGCAGCCCCGGGACAGGGAAATATGGCTACACCTTC
TRBJ1-5	TRBV6-1	.	13	.	CASSEWGNQPQHF	TGTGCCAGCAGTGAATGGGGAAATCAGCCCCAGCATTTT
TRBJ1-5	TRBV18	.	17	.	CASSPQRYRDGNQPQHF	TGTGCCAGCTCTCCACAGCGATACCGGGACGGCAATCAGCCCCAGCATTTT
TRBJ1-6	TRBV5-1	.	17	.	CASSLATGSSYNSPLHF	TGCGCCAGCAGCTTGGCCACAGGGAGCTCCTATAATTCACCCCTCCACTTT
TRBJ1-2	TRBV3-1/TRBV3-2	.	13	.	CASSHLRGDGYTF	TGTGCCAGCAGCCATCTGAGAGGGGATGGCTACACCTTC
TRBJ1-5	TRBV7-9	few	15	.	CASSLAVSDNQPQHF	TGTGCCAGCAGCTTAGCGGTCAGCGATAATCAGCCCCAGCATTTT
TRBJ1-2	TRBV28	.	17	.	CASSFPWAGNHPYGYTF	TGTGCCAGCAGTTTCCCTTGGGCGGGGAATCACCCCTATGGCTACACCTTC
TRBJ2-7	TRBV10-3	.	13	.	CAISAQGSYEQYF	TGTGCCATCAGTGCTCAGGGCTCCTACGAGCAGTACTTC
TRBJ2-7	TRBV7-3	.	15	TRBD1	CASSLTSGQGYEQYF	TGTGCCAGCAGCTTAACATCAGGACAGGGGTACGAGCAGTACTTC
TRBJ2-5	TRBV15	.	13	.	CATSAPNRETQYF	TGTGCCACCAGCGCTCCAAACCGGGAGACCCAGTACTTC
TRBJ2-3	TRBV18	.	12	.	CASSLGPDTQYF	TGTGCCAGCTCACTGGGCCCAGATACGCAGTATTTT
TRBJ1-1	TRBV2	.	14	.	CASSEAGGNIMAFF	TGTGCCAGCAGTGAAGCGGGGGGGAATATTATGGCTTTCTTT
TRBJ2-3	TRBV7-3	.	14	.	CASSLLGRTGTQYF	TGTGCCAGCAGCTTATTGGGCCGGACGGGTACGCAGTATTTT
TRBJ1-5	TRBV2	once	15	.	CASSDPIKGNQPQHF	TGTGCCAGCAGTGATCCGATTAAGGGCAATCAGCCCCAGCATTTT
TRBJ1-6	TRBV2	.	16	TRBD1	CASQSGTGIYNSPLHF	TGTGCCAGTCAATCCGGGACAGGGATCTATAATTCACCCCTCCACTTT
TRBJ2-2	TRBV11-3	.	13	.	CASSVANTGELFF	TGTGCCAGCAGCGTAGCCAACACCGGGGAGCTGTTTTTT
TRBJ1-1	TRBV5-1	.	13	.	CASSLEGGTEAFF	TGCGCCAGCAGCTTGGAAGGGGGCACTGAAGCTTTCTTT
TRBJ2-3	TRBV11-2	.	15	.	CASSLDRQSTDTQYF	TGTGCCAGCAGCTTAGATCGACAGAGCACAGATACGCAGTATTTT
TRBJ2-2	TRBV13	few	16	TRBD2	CASSSRTSGSSGELFF	TGTGCCAGCAGCTCCCGAACTAGCGGGAGCTCCGGGGAGCTGTTTTTT
TRBJ2-7	TRBV19	.	18	TRBD1	CASSIRGPGTGMAYEQYF	TGTGCCAGTAGTATAAGGGGCCCCGGGACAGGAATGGCCTACGAGCAGTACTTC
TRBJ2-1	TRBV28	.	15	TRBD2	CASSLGGLAGNEQFF	TGTGCCAGCAGTTTAGGGGGACTAGCGGGAAATGAGCAGTTCTTC
TRBJ1-5	TRBV6-2/TRBV6-3	.	16	.	CASSKAQGGSNQPQHF	TGTGCCAGCAGTAAAGCACAGGGTGGCAGCAATCAGCCCCAGCATTTT
TRBJ1-1	TRBV5-1	.	13	.	CASTFQGNTEAFF	TGCGCCAGCACTTTTCAGGGGAACACTGAAGCTTTCTTT
TRBJ1-5	TRBV30	.	14	.	CAWSVGRYNQPQHF	TGTGCCTGGAGTGTAGGCAGGTACAATCAGCCCCAGCATTTT
TRBJ1-3	TRBV12-3/TRBV12-4	.	12	.	CASSWSGNTIYF	TGTGCCAGCAGTTGGTCTGGAAACACCATATATTTT
TRBJ1-1	TRBV11-2	.	15	.	CASSLEGRMNTEAFF	TGTGCCAGCAGCTTAGAAGGACGTATGAACACTGAAGCTTTCTTT
TRBJ2-4	TRBV24-1	.	14	.	CATSDRVAKNIQYF	TGTGCCACCAGTGACAGAGTAGCCAAAAACATTCAGTACTTC
TRBJ2-5	TRBV5-1	few	19	TRBD2	CASNDPRLAGVRREETQYF	TGCGCCAGCAACGATCCGAGACTAGCGGGAGTTCGAAGGGAAGAGACCCAGTACTTC
TRBJ2-2	TRBV7-3	.	18	TRBD1	CASSTRAGTGGDDGELFF	TGTGCCAGCAGCACTCGGGCCGGGACAGGGGGAGATGACGGGGAGCTGTTTTTT
TRBJ1-3	TRBV5-1	once	17	.	CASSLQNLRNGGNTIYF	TGCGCCAGCAGTTTACAGAACCTCAGAAACGGAGGAAACACCATATATTTT
TRBJ2-3	TRBV12-5	.	15	.	CASGFQGYSTDTQYF	TGTGCTAGTGGTTTTCAGGGCTATAGCACAGATACGCAGTATTTT
TRBJ2-1	TRBV6-1	once	17	TRBD2	CASSALAGGSSYNEQFF	TGTGCCAGCAGTGCATTAGCGGGAGGGAGCTCCTACAATGAGCAGTTCTTC
TRBJ1-3	TRBV9	.	13	.	CASSVVAGNTIYF	TGTGCCAGCAGCGTGGTAGCTGGAAACACCATATATTTT
TRBJ1-5	TRBV27	once	14	.	CASSWQGPGQPQHF	TGTGCCAGCAGTTGGCAGGGGCCAGGGCAGCCCCAGCATTTT
TRBJ1-1	TRBV6-6	.	11	.	CASGGPAEAFF	TGTGCCAGCGGGGGGCCAGCTGAAGCTTTCTTT
TRBJ1-3	TRBV7-9	.	16	.	CASSLVGGSERNTIYF	TGTGCCAGCAGCTTAGTGGGCGGCTCCGAACGAAACACCATATATTTT
TRBJ2-3	TRBV24-1	.	15	.	CATSGGESNTDTQYF	TGTGCCACCAGTGGGGGGGAGAGTAACACAGATACGCAGTATTTT
TRBJ1-1	TRBV27	.	15	TRBD1	CASSRRQGMNTEAFF	TGTGCCAGCAGCCGACGACAGGGGATGAACACTGAAGCTTTCTTT
TRBJ2-1	TRBV6-5	.	15	TRBD1	CASSPGGNWNSEQFF	TGTGCCAGCAGTCCAGGGGGAAATTGGAATAGTGAGCAGTTCTTC
TRBJ1-5	TRBV28	.	14	TRBD1	CASSLQGAGQPQHF	TGTGCCAGCAGTCTACAGGGGGCCGGGCAGCCCCAGCATTTT
TRBJ1-4	TRBV6-5	.	14	TRBD1	CASSYRGQNEKLFF	TGTGCCAGCAGTTACAGGGGGCAGAATGAAAAACTGTTTTTT
TRBJ1-2	TRBV20-1	.	11	.	CSAPSGYGYTF	TGCAGTGCCCCTTCAGGCTATGGCTACACCTTC
TRBJ2-6	TRBV7-2	.	17	TRBD2	CASSLRREGSGANVLTF	TGTGCCAGCAGCTTACGGAGGGAGGGCTCTGGGGCCAACGTCCTGACTTTC
TRBJ2-2	TRBV27	.	14	.	CASSLGIHTGELFF	TGTGCCAGCAGTTTAGGCATCCACACCGGGGAGCTGTTTTTT
TRBJ1-6	TRBV19	.	16	TRBD1	CASSVDRGAYNSPLHF	TGTGCCAGTAGTGTCGACAGGGGAGCCTATAATTCACCCCTCCACTTT